This TCR beta chain was captured in a study of blood T cell repertoires in COVID-19. Study background: COVID-19 samples from acute and convalescent phases originated in the United States, Italy and Spain. Sample material is recorded as cDNA or gDNA derived from T cells, B-cell-depleted T cells, or PBMCs.

Per the authors' pipeline: Estimated nucleated cell counts came from reference gene primer amplification. Only in-frame clones appear in the TCRdb table, and some are missing; sequencing was by immunoSEQ multiplex PCR. V and J calls and clone size follow that table, whereas D and trimming were derived from the DNA. The sample has 360,000 or so clones, 90% seen once; the top ten hold 6.5% to 8%. The sample taken for sequencing was peripheral blood. The sequence was collected from a man aged 18-30 years with active or convalescent COVID-19.

The CDR3 region has the DNA TGTGCCAGTAGTCCCAGGGGCAGACCGATGGCCTACGAGCAGTACTTC. Its protein product is CASSPRGRPMAYEQYF. The gene calls are TRBV19 and TRBJ2-7; D may be TRBD1 (6 bases). Germline V lookup: CDR1 LNHDA, CDR2 SQIVND (reference sequence). This CDR3 is 16 amino acids long. V lost 5 bases and J 2 bases, leaving 19 bases between the germline ends. Based on the CDR3 plus reference TRBV19 and TRBJ2-7, the full variable domain is DGGITQSPKYLFRKEGQNVTLSCEQNLNHDAMYWYRQDPGQGLRLIYYSQIVNDFQKGDIAEGYSVSREKKESFPLTVTSAQKNPTAFYLCASSPRGRPMAYEQYFGPGTRLTVT.